The 27 T cell receptor beta chains given below trace back to one sample, sequenced in a study of blood T cell repertoires in COVID-19. The data were produced by immunoSEQ multiplex PCR, yet TCRdb's version contains in-frame clones alone and is incomplete. The sample lists 250,000 to 350,000 clones, approximately 90% occurring once. The sample taken for sequencing was peripheral blood. The receptor source for this set is a man younger than 35 with active or convalescent COVID-19.

The count of this clone is one. This chain links TRBV29-1 with TRBJ1-1; D is unresolved. Germline lookup yields CDR1 SQVTM and CDR2 ANQGSEA. The CDR3 has 11 residues. V was shortened by 6 bases and J by 7 bases, with 12 bases between the two germline ends. The CDR3 loop reads CSVALRSEAFF. DNA for the CDR3: TGCAGCGTCGCCTTAAGGAGTGAAGCTTTCTTT.

The chain carries TRBV28 and TRBJ2-7; D is ambiguous. The CDR3 runs to 14 residues. Looked up from germline, CDR1 is MDHEN and CDR2 is SYDVKM. The V end was cut by 5 bases, the J end by 0 bases, with 11 bases between. The CDR3 spells CASSVSSDSYEQYF. The CDR3 DNA sequence: TGTGCCAGCAGTGTGTCCAGTGACTCCTACGAGCAGTACTTC.

There are a few counts of this clone. The chain carries TRBV27 and TRBJ2-7, with TRBD2 as a possible D gene (5 bases). CDR1 MNHEY and CDR2 SMNVEV come from the germline V gene (reference sequence). V gave up 2 bases and J gave up 4 bases, with 12 bases separating them. The CDR3 length is 14 residues. CDR3 in amino acids: CASSLGSHGYEQYF. The CDR3 DNA is TGTGCCAGCAGTTTAGGGAGCCACGGTTACGAGCAGTACTTC.

The V and J genes are TRBV9 and TRBJ1-2, with D possibly being TRBD1 (6 bases). The CDR3 extends over 17 amino acids. Trimming left V 0 bases short and J 0 bases short, with 15 bases between. Per germline, CDR1 SGDLS and CDR2 YYNGEE. The CDR3 bases are TGTGCCAGCAGCGTAGGGATACAGGGAGGGGCTAACTATGGCTACACCTTC. As protein: CASSVGIQGGANYGYTF.

The rearrangement links TRBV3-1 (or the pseudogene TRBV3-2) to TRBJ2-7; 11 nucleotides match TRBD2. This CDR3 is built from 16 residues. Unmatched junction bases numbered 8, after V lost 2 bases and J lost 5 bases. Germline lookup yields CDR1 LGHDT and CDR2 YNNKEL (reference sequence). CDR3 bases: TGTGCCAGCAGCCAATTAGACCCGGGACTAGCGGACGAGCAGTACTTC. It translates to CASSQLDPGLADEQYF.

This clone occurred once. The chain recombines TRBV6-2 or TRBV6-3 with TRBJ1-1, with a possible D match to TRBD1 (5 bases). There are 14 residues in the CDR3. V was cut by 2 bases and J by 4 bases, with 11 bases left in between. Looked up from germline, CDR1 is MNHEY and CDR2 is SVGEGT. Here the CDR3 DNA reads TGTGCCAGCAGTTACGCAGCAGGGCGCACTGAAGCTTTCTTT. Translated: CASSYAAGRTEAFF.

V is TRBV19 and J is TRBJ2-1, with 12 bases matching TRBD2. Germline V gene data show CDR1 as LNHDA and CDR2 as SQIVND (reference sequence). Trimming at V came to 5 bases and at J to 4 bases, leaving 3 bases not matched to a gene. The CDR3 runs 15 residues. CDR3 nucleotides: TGTGCCAGTAGTGGGCTAGCGGGAGGGTACAATGAGCAGTTCTTC. Translation: CASSGLAGGYNEQFF.

The sample holds a few counts of this clone. The V and J genes are TRBV2 and TRBJ2-5; 12 bases are a match to TRBD1. The germline V gene has CDR1 SNHLY and CDR2 FYNNEI. The CDR3 totals 12 residues. Germline trimming cut 11 bases from V and 7 bases from J; bases unmatched to any gene: 5. In DNA, the CDR3 is TGTGCCGGTCGGGACAGGGGGCCGACCCAGTACTTC. Translating it yields CAGRDRGPTQYF.

This chain links TRBV5-1 with TRBJ2-7, with D perhaps TRBD2 (7 bases). Trimming removed 4 bases from V and 2 bases from J, with 16 bases in between. The V gene's germline CDR1 is SGHRS and CDR2 YFSETQ. CDR3 size: 15 residues. The CDR3, as DNA: TGCGCCAGCAGCCTTCAAGGGGGGGCTACCTACGAGCAGTACTTC. Its translation is CASSLQGGATYEQYF.

This rearrangement joins TRBV4-2 to TRBJ1-5, with D maybe TRBD1 (6 bases). This CDR3 spans 20 amino acids. V was trimmed by 4 bases and J by 2 bases, leaving 27 bases between them. From germline, CDR1 is LGHNA and CDR2 YNFKEQ. CDR3 loop: CASSPSVRGLRRTGNQPQHF. The CDR3 coding sequence is TGTGCCAGCAGCCCATCCGTCAGGGGTCTTCGGCGGACTGGCAATCAGCCCCAGCATTTT.

This chain uses TRBV7-9 with TRBJ2-2; D possibly corresponds to TRBD2 (6 bases). In germline, CDR1 is SEHNR, CDR2 FQNEAQ (reference sequence). Trimming removed 6 bases from V and 5 bases from J, with 22 bases in between. The CDR3 contains 17 residues. The DNA of the CDR3 is TGTGCCAGCAGAATCGGGACTTCTCCCCGAAGAACCGGGGAGCTGTTTTTT. Amino acids: CASRIGTSPRRTGELFF.

The chain couples TRBV24-1 to TRBJ2-3; D is perhaps TRBD1 (5 bases). Germline V CDR1 and CDR2: KGHDR, SFDVKD. The CDR3 length is 16 residues. Between the trimmed V and J ends, which lost 4 bases and 1 base, there was a span of 14 bases. CDR3 sequence: CATSDPQGSGTDTQYF. CDR3 sequence (DNA): TGTGCCACCAGTGACCCCCAGGGTTCGGGCACAGATACGCAGTATTTT.

About this clone: The sample carries other DNA sequences with the same CDR3. Here the CDR3 DNA reads TGTGCCAGCAGCTTTAGCGGGGGATACGAGCAGTACTTC. Residues: CASSFSGGYEQYF. The V gene is TRBV11-2, the J gene TRBJ2-7; 9 bases align to TRBD2. Germline values: CDR1 SGHAT, CDR2 FQNNGV. After removal of 3 bases from V and 4 bases from J, the junction contained 1 base not matched to a gene. The CDR3 spans 13 residues.

The V call is TRBV19, the J call TRBJ1-2; the D is unclear. There are 11 residues in the CDR3. V was clipped by 4 bases and J by 4 bases, with 4 bases between them. CDR1 LNHDA and CDR2 SQIVND come from the germline V gene (reference sequence). The DNA of the CDR3 is TGTGCCAGTAGTACGTCCTATGGCTACACCTTC. Protein: CASSTSYGYTF. Variable domain in full (rest from reference TRBV19 and TRBJ1-2): DGGITQSPKYLFRKEGQNVTLSCEQNLNHDAMYWYRQDPGQGLRLIYYSQIVNDFQKGDIAEGYSVSREKKESFPLTVTSAQKNPTAFYLCASSTSYGYTFGSGTRLTVV.

The chain joins TRBV5-1 to TRBJ1-5; D is undetermined. This CDR3 region has 15 residues. The germline V gene encodes CDR1 SGHRS and CDR2 YFSETQ. V lost 1 base and J 0 bases, leaving 8 bases between the germline ends. The CDR3, as DNA: TGCGCCAGCAGCTTGTACGGGAATAGCAATCAGCCCCAGCATTTT. This encodes CASSLYGNSNQPQHF.

The rearrangement joins TRBV18 to TRBJ1-2; TRBD1 matches at 9 bases. This CDR3 region has 15 residues. J was trimmed by 4 bases and V by 3 bases; bases with no gene match: 6. Germline CDR1 is KGHSH and CDR2 is LQKENI. In DNA form, the CDR3 reads TGTGCCAGCTCACCGGGACAGGGACTCTCCTATGGCTACACCTTC. It specifies CASSPGQGLSYGYTF.

The chain employs TRBV5-1 and TRBJ2-7; 8 positions agree with TRBD1. CDR1 is SGHRS and CDR2 is YFSETQ in the germline V gene. Trimming cost V 4 bases and J 2 bases; bases outside gene matches: 11. CDR3 length: 16 residues. CDR3 loop: CASSRDRGRKPYEQYF. In DNA form, the CDR3 reads TGCGCCAGCAGCCGAGACAGGGGACGCAAACCCTACGAGCAGTACTTC.

This clone was recorded once. This rearrangement joins TRBV27 to TRBJ2-4; TRBD2 matches 13 bases. Losses at the gene ends were 6 bases for V and 3 bases for J; bases not matched to a gene: 5. In germline, CDR1 is MNHEY, CDR2 SMNVEV (reference sequence). This CDR3 has 16 residues. CDR3 residues: CASSEGLAGYKNIQYF. The CDR3 nucleotides read TGTGCCAGCAGCGAGGGACTAGCGGGATACAAAAACATTCAGTACTTC.

CDR3 sequence reads: CASGFPGELFF. CDR3 bases: TGTGCCTCCGGGTTCCCCGGGGAGCTGTTTTTT. This chain links TRBV28 with TRBJ2-2; D is uncertain. V was pared by 11 bases and J by 6 bases, with 10 bases between. From germline, CDR1 is MDHEN and CDR2 SYDVKM. The CDR3 is 11 residues long.

CDR3 loop: CASRGTGYEQYF. The DNA of the CDR3 is TGTGCCAGCAGGGGGACTGGCTACGAGCAGTACTTC. This chain joins TRBV6-6 and TRBJ2-7; tentatively, D is TRBD2 (6 bases). CDR1 MNHNY and CDR2 SVGAGI come from the germline V gene (reference sequence). V was trimmed by 6 bases and J by 3 bases, leaving 9 bases between them. This CDR3 is 12 amino acids long.

This chain links TRBV2 with TRBJ1-5, with D possibly TRBD1 on 5 matching bases. Germline V gives CDR1 SNHLY, CDR2 FYNNEI. The V end was cut by 6 bases, the J end by 2 bases, with 17 bases between. The CDR3 covers 16 residues. The CDR3 DNA follows: TGTGCCAGCAGCTCGATCCGCAGGGATGGCAATCAGCCCCAGCATTTT. Protein: CASSSIRRDGNQPQHF. The full variable domain, in which reference TRBV2 and TRBJ1-5 provide the parts outside the CDR3, is EPEVTQTPSHQVTQMGQEVILRCVPISNHLYFYWYRQILGQKVEFLVSFYNNEISEKSEIFDDQFSVERPDGSNFTLKIRSTKLEDSAMYFCASSSIRRDGNQPQHFGDGTRLSIL.

The chain couples TRBV19 to TRBJ1-3; 7 bases line up with TRBD1. Germline V CDR1 and CDR2: LNHDA, SQIVND (reference sequence). This CDR3 is built from 16 residues. V was clipped by 6 bases and J by 0 bases; unmatched bases: 8. The CDR3 spells CASSPRDSLSGNTIYF. The CDR3, as DNA: TGTGCCAGTAGCCCTCGGGACAGCCTCTCTGGAAACACCATATATTTT.

J is TRBJ2-7 and V is TRBV28, with 11 nucleotides matching TRBD1. Trimming removed 5 bases from V and 5 bases from J; junction bases left unmatched: 5. Germline CDR1 and CDR2: MDHEN and SYDVKM. This CDR3 contains 14 residues. The CDR3 DNA follows: TGTGCCAGCAGTCTCCCGGGACAGGGGGACGAGCAGTACTTC. Encoded protein: CASSLPGQGDEQYF.

This chain joins TRBV7-2 and TRBJ1-2; 7 nucleotides match TRBD1. CDR1 and CDR2 from the germline V gene are SGHTA and FQGNSA. This CDR3 is built from 15 residues. V gave up 4 bases and J gave up 4 bases; unmatched junction bases: 9. CDR3 sequence reads: CASSSRSGQLYGYTF. CDR3 DNA: TGTGCCAGCAGCTCACGGTCGGGACAGCTCTATGGCTACACCTTC. The full variable domain, with the rest looked up from reference TRBV7-2 and TRBJ1-2, is GAGVSQSPSNKVTEKGKDVELRCDPISGHTALYWYRQSLGQGLEFLIYFQGNSAPDKSGLPSDRFSAERTGGSVSTLTIQRTQQEDSAVYLCASSSRSGQLYGYTFGSGTRLTVV.

This clone was counted between two and nine times. The J gene is TRBJ1-2, the V gene TRBV27; no clear D gene. Germline CDR1 MNHEY, CDR2 SMNVEV (reference sequence). With 8 bases removed from V and 4 bases from J, the gap between germline ends came to 11 bases. CDR3 length: 12 amino acids. CDR3 protein: CASWRGGYGYTF. The CDR3 bases are TGTGCCAGCTGGCGGGGAGGCTATGGCTACACCTTC.

The V call is TRBV19, the J call TRBJ1-2; D is uncertain. Trimming pared 3 bases from V and 2 bases from J, leaving 10 bases between. In germline, CDR1 is LNHDA, CDR2 SQIVND (reference sequence). This CDR3 has 14 amino acids. In DNA, the CDR3 is TGTGCCAGTAGTATTATTTCTGAGAACTATGGCTACACCTTC. Residues: CASSIISENYGYTF.

J is TRBJ1-3 and V is TRBV9; D might be TRBD1 (5 bases). CDR3 size: 14 residues. The V gene lost 4 bases and the J gene lost 2 bases, with 10 bases spanning the gap. Germline V gene sequence: CDR1 SGDLS, CDR2 YYNGEE. Written as DNA, the CDR3 is TGTGCCAGCAGCTACCAGGGTACTGGAAACACCATATATTTT. Its protein product is CASSYQGTGNTIYF.